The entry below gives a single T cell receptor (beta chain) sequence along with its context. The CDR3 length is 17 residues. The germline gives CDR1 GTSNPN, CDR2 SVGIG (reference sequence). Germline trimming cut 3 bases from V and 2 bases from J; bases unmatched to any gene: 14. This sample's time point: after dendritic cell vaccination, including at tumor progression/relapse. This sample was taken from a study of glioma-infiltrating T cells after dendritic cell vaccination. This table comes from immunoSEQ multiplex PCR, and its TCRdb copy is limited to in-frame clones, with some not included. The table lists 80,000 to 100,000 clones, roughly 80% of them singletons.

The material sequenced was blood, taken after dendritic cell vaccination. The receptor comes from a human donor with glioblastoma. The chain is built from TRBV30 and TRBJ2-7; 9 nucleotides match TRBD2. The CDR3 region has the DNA TGTGCCTGGAGAAAGCCCCTTGGACTAGCGCCTACCTACGAGCAGTACTTC. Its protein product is CAWRKPLGLAPTYEQYF.